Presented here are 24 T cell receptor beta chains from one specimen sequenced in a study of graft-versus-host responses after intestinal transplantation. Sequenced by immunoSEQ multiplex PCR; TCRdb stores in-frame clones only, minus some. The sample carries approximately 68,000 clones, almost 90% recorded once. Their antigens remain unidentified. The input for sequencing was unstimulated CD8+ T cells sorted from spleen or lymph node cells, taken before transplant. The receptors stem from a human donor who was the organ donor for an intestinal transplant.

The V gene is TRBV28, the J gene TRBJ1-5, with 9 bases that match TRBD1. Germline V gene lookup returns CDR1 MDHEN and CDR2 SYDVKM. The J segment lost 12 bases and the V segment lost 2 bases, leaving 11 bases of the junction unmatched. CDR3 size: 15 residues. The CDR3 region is CASSLDRGYLNGQHF. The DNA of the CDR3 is TGTGCCAGCAGTTTAGACAGGGGGTATCTTAATGGCCAGCATTTT. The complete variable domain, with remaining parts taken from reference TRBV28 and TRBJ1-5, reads DVKVTQSSRYLVKRTGEKVFLECVQDMDHENMFWYRQDPGLGLRLIYFSYDVKMKEKGDIPEGYSVSREKKERFSLILESASTNQTSMYLCASSLDRGYLNGQHFGDGTRLSIL.

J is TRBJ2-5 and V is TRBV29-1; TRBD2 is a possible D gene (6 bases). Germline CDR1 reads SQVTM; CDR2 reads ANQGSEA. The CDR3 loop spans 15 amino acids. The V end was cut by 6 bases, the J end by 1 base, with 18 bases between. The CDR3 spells CSVPTGEPIQETQYF. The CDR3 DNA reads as TGCAGCGTCCCTACGGGGGAACCCATCCAAGAGACCCAGTACTTC.

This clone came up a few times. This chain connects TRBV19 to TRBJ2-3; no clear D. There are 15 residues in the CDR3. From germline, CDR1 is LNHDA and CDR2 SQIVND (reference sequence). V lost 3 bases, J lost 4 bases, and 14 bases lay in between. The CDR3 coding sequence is TGTGCCAGTAGTATTTTCTCGGCGGCAGCAGATACGCAGTATTTT. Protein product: CASSIFSAAADTQYF.

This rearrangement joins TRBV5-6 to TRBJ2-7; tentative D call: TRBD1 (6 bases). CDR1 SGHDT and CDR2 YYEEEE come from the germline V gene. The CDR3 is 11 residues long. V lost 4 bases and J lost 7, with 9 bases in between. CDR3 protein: CASSTGQEQYV. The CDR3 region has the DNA TGTGCCAGCAGCACAGGGCAAGAGCAGTACGTC.

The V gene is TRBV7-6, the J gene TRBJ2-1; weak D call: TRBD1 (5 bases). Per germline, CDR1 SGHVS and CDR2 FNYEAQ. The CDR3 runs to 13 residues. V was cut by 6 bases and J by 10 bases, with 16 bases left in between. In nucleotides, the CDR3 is TGTGCCAGCAGAGACCAGGGTGTTACGGAGCAGTTCTTC. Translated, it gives CASRDQGVTEQFF.

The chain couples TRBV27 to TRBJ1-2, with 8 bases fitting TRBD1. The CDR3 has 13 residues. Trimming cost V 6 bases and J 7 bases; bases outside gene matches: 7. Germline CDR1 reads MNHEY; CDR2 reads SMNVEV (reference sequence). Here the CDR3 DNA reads TGTGCCAGCAGCTGGACAGGGTCGCCTGGCTACACCTTC. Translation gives CASSWTGSPGYTF.

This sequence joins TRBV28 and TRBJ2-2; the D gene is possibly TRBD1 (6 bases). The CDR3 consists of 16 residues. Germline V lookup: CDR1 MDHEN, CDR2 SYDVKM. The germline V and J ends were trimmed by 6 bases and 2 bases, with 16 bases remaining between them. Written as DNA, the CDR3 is TGTGCCAGCAGACCATATGGGACACAAAACACCGGGGAGCTGTTTTTT. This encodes CASRPYGTQNTGELFF.

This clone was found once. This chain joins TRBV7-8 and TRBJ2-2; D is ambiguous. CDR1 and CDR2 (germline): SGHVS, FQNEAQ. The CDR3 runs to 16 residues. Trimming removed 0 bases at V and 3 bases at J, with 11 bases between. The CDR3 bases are TGTGCCAGCAGCTTAGCTGCAGATCCCTACACCGGGGAGCTGTTTTTT. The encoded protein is CASSLAADPYTGELFF.

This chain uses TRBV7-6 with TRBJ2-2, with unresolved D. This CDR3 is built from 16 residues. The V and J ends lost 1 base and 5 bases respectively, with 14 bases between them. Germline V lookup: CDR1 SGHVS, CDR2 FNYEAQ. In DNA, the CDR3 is TGTGCCAGCAGCTTAGTGGTCCAGTCATCTACCGGGGAGCTGTTTTTT. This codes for CASSLVVQSSTGELFF.

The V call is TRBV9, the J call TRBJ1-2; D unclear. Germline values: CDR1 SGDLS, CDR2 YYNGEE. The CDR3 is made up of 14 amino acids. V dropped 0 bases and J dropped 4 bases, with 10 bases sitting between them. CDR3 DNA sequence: TGTGCCAGCAGCGTAGCGGCTACTACCTATGGCTACACCTTC. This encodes CASSVAATTYGYTF.

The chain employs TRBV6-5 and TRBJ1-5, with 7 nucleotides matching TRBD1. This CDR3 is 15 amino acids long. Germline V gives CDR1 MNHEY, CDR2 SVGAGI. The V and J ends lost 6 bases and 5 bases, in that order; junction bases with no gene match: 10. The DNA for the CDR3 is TGTGCCAGCAGCGCGAGCACAGGGGAGGATCAGCCCCAGCATTTT. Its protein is CASSASTGEDQPQHF.

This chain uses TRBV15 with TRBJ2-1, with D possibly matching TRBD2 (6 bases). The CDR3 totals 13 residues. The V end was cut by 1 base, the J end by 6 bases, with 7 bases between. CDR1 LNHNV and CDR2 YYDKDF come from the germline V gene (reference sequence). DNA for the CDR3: TGTGCCACCAGCAGAGGGAGGGTCAATGAGCAGTTCTTC. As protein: CATSRGRVNEQFF.

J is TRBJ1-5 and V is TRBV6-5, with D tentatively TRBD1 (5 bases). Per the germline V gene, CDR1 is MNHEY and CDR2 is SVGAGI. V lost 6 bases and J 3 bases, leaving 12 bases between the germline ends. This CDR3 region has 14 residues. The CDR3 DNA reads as TGTGCCAGCAGACAAACAGGTAACAATCAGCCCCAGCATTTT. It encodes CASRQTGNNQPQHF.

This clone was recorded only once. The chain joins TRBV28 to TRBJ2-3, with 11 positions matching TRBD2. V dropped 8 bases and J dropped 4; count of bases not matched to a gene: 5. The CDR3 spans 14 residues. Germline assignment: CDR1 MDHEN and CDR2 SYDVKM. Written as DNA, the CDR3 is TGTGCCAGCTCTACTAGCGGGGGCCCAGATACGCAGTATTTT. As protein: CASSTSGGPDTQYF.

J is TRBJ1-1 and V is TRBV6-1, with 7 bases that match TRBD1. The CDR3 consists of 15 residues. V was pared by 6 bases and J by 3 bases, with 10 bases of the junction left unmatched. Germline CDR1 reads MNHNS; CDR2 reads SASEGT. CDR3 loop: CASSHQGGWDTEAFF. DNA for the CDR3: TGTGCCAGCAGCCACCAAGGGGGCTGGGACACTGAAGCTTTCTTT.

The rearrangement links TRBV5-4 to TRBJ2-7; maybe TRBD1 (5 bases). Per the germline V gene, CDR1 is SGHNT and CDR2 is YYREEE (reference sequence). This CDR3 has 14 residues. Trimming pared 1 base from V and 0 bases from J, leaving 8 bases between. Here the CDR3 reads CASSLFQGSYEQYV. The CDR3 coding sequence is TGTGCCAGCAGCTTGTTCCAGGGCTCCTACGAGCAGTACGTC.

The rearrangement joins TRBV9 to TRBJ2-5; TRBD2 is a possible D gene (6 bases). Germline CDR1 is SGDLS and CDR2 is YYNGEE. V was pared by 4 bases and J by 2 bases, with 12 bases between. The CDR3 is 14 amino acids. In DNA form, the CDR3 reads TGTGCCAGCAGCCCCCGGGACTCACAAGAGACCCAGTACTTC. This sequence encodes CASSPRDSQETQYF.

The CDR3 loop reads CASSSRGGSSTDTQYF. The CDR3 bases are TGTGCCAGCAGCTCGCGGGGGGGATCTAGCACAGATACGCAGTATTTT. V and J are TRBV7-6 and TRBJ2-3; 9 bases agree with TRBD2. Germline-derived CDR1 and CDR2 are SGHVS and FNYEAQ. Germline trimming cut 4 bases from V and 0 bases from J; bases unmatched to any gene: 5. This CDR3 spans 16 amino acids. Filled out from reference TRBV7-6 and TRBJ2-3, the complete variable domain reads GAGVSQSPRYKVTKRGQDVALRCDPISGHVSLYWYRQALGQGPEFLTYFNYEAQQDKSGLPNDRFSAERPEGSISTLTIQRTEQRDSAMYRCASSSRGGSSTDTQYFGPGTRLTVL.

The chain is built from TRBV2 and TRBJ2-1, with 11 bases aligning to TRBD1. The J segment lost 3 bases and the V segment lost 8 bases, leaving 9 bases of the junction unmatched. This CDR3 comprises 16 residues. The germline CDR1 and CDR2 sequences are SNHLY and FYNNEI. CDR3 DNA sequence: TGTGCCAGCCCCGACCGGACAGGGGGCAGCTACAATGAGCAGTTCTTC. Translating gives CASPDRTGGSYNEQFF.

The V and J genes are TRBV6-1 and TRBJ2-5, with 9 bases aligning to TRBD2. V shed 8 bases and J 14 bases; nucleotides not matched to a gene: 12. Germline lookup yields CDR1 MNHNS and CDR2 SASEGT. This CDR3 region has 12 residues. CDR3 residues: CASAPGLAPIYF. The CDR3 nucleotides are TGTGCCAGCGCCCCGGGACTAGCCCCAATTTACTTC.

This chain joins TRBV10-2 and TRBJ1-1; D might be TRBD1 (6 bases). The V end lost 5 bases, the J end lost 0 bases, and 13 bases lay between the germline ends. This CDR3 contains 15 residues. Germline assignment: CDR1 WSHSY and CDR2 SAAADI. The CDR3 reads CASSIREGVNTEAFF. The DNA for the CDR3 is TGCGCCAGCAGTATCAGGGAGGGGGTGAACACTGAAGCTTTCTTT.

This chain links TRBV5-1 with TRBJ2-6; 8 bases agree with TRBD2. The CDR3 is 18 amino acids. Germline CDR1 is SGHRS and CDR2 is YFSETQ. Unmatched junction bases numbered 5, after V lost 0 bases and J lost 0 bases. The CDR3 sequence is CASSLGLAGHSGANVLTF. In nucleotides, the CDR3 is TGCGCCAGCAGCTTGGGGTTAGCGGGGCACTCTGGGGCCAACGTCCTGACTTTC.

The CDR3 is CASSRGSEAFF. The CDR3 DNA sequence: TGTGCCAGCAGCCGGGGTTCTGAAGCTTTCTTT. J is TRBJ1-1 and V is TRBV27, with D hard to call. With 6 bases removed from V and 6 bases from J, the gap between germline ends came to 8 bases. The CDR3 is 11 amino acids. From germline, CDR1 is MNHEY and CDR2 SMNVEV (reference sequence).

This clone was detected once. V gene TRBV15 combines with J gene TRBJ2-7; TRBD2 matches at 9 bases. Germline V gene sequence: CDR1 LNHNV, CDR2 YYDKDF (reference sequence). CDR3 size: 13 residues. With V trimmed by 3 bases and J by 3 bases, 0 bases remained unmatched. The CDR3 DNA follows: TGTGCCACCAGCAGTAGCGGGGGCTACGAGCAGTACGTC. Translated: CATSSSGGYEQYV.